A single TCR beta chain is shown here with its context. Antigen unknown. The record originates from a study of immune evolution from preneoplasia to lung adenocarcinoma. Germline V gives CDR1 SGHAT, CDR2 FQNNGV. Trimming removed 3 bases from V and 4 bases from J, with 8 bases in between. This CDR3 comprises 13 residues. The assay was immunoSEQ multiplex PCR, and TCRdb's table has in-frame clones only and misses some. The sample has under 45,000 clones; 70% to 85% are singletons. Study-wide findings and caveats: Top clone frequencies peaked in normal lung, apparently declining through invasive adenocarcinoma.

Each case's diagnosis was confirmed by two pathologists on H&E. The origin of this receptor is a person aged 55 to 75 with lung adenocarcinoma. The sequenced sample consisted of FFPE invasive lung adenocarcinoma tissue. This chain joins TRBV11-2 and TRBJ2-3; no clear D. The CDR3, as DNA: TGTGCCAGCAGCTTCGCCGGAGCAGATACGCAGTATTTT. This gives the protein CASSFAGADTQYF.